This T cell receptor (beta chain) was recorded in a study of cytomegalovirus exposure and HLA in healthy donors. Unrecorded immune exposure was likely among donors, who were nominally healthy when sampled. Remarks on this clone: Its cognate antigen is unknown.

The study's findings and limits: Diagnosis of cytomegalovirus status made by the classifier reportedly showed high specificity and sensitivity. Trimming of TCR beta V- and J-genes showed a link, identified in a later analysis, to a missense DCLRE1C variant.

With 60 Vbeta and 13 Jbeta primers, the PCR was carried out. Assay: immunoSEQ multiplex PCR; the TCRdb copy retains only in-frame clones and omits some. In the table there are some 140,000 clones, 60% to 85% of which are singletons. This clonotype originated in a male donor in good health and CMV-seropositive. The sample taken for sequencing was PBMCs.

This CDR3 is CASRGLEDGAGGYTF. For the CDR3, the DNA is TGTGCCAGCAGAGGACTTGAGGACGGAGCGGGTGGCTACACCTTC. The chain employs TRBV6-6 and TRBJ1-2; D gene unclear. From germline, CDR1 is MNHNY and CDR2 SVGAGI (reference sequence). Trimming pared 6 bases from V and 7 bases from J, leaving 21 bases between. This CDR3 spans 15 amino acids.